This T cell receptor (beta chain) was captured by sequencing in a study of cytomegalovirus exposure and HLA in healthy donors. Study at large: Falling in the Caucasian-associated ancestry cluster were approximately 86% of under 450 genotyped donors.

PCR involved 60 Vbeta and 13 Jbeta primers. This table comes from immunoSEQ multiplex PCR, and its TCRdb copy is limited to in-frame clones, with some not included. The sample shows tens of thousands of clones, 82% of them seen only once. The table lists this clone with a count of one. The antigen is not known. After removal of 4 bases from V and 1 base from J, the junction contained 8 bases not matched to a gene. The CDR3 sequence is 16 residues long. Germline CDR1 SGHDN, CDR2 FVKESK. Study-wide results and limits: The CMV antigen specificity of a few CMV-associated chains was confirmed through in vitro analysis. With later analysis, a missense DCLRE1C variant became linked to TCR beta V- and J-gene trimming. There were reportedly fewer N-insertions in an Asian-associated ancestry cluster than the approximately 670-donor mean, in a later analysis.

The source material was PBMCs. The TCR originated in a man aged 45-65 years in good health and CMV-seronegative. The chain links TRBV14 to TRBJ2-7; 9 nucleotides line up with TRBD1. In DNA, the CDR3 is TGTGCCAGCAGCCCAGCCGGGACAGGGTTTTCCTACGAGCAGTACTTC. It encodes CASSPAGTGFSYEQYF.